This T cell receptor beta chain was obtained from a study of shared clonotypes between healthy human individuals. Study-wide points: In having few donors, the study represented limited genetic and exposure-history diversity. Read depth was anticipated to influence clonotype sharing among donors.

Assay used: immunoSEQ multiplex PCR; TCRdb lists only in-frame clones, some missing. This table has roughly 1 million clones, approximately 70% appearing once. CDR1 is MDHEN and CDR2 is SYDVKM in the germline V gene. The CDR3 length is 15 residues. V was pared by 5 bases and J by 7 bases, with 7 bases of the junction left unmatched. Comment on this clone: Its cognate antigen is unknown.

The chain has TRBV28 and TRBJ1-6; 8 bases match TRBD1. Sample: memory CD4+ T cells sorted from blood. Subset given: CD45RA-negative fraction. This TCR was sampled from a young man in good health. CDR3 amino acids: CASSPNGQGNSPLHF. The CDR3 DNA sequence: TGTGCCAGCAGTCCCAACGGACAGGGAAATTCACCCCTCCACTTT.